Ten or more counts support the clone carrying this T cell receptor beta chain. The junction departs from germline at one end; a sequencing error may be responsible. Unique molecular identifiers were used in preparing the TCRbeta library. From the PCR reads, TCRdb called clonotypes with MiXCR, one entry per CDR3 protein. The sample includes fewer than 750,000 distinct CDR3 sequences, 25% to 30% seen only once; the top ten take about 35%. The record originates from a study of T-cell reconstitution after alpha-beta-depleted transplantation in children. The length of the CDR3 is 14 residues. The chain links TRBV12-3 or TRBV12-4 to TRBJ2-2; D may match TRBD1 or TRBD2 (6 bases each). The origin of this receptor is a boy less than two years old with Wiskott-Aldrich syndrome, due to receive a stem cell transplant. The sequencing here drew on PBMCs, taken before TCRalphabeta/CD19-depleted stem cell transplant. The CDR3 DNA reads as TGCGCCAGCAGCTTGGGGGGCGGCCCCGGGGAGCTGTTTTTT. Translation gives CASSLGGGPGELFF.